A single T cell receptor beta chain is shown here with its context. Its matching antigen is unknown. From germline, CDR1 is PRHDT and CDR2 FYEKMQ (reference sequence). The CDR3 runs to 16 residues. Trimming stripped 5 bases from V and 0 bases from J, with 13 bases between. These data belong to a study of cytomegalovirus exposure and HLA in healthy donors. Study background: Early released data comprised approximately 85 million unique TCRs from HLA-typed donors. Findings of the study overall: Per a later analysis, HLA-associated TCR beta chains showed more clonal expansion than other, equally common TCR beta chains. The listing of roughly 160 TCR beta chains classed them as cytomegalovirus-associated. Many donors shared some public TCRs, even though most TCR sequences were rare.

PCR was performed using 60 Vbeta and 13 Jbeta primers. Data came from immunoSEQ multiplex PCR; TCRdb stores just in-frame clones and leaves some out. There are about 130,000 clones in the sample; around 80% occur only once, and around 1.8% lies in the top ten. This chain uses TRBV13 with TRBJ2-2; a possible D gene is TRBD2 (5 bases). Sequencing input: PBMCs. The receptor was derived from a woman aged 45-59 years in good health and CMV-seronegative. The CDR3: CASSPQDSSNTGELFF. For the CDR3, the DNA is TGTGCCAGCAGCCCCCAGGACTCGTCGAACACCGGGGAGCTGTTTTTT.